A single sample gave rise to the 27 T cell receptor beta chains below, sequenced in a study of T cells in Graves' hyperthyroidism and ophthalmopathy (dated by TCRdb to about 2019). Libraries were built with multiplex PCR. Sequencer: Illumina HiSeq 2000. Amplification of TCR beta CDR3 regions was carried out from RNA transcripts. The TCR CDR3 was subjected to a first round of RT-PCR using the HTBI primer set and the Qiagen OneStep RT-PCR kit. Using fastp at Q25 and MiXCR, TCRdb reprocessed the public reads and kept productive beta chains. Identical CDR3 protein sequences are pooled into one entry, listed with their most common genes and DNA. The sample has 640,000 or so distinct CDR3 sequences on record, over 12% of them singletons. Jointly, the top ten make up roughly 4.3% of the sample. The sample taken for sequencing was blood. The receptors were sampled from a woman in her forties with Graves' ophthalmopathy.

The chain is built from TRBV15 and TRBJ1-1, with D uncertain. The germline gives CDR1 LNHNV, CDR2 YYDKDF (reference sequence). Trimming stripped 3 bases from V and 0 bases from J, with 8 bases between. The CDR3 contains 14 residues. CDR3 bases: TGTGCCACCAGCAGTCCGGCTCTGAACACTGAAGCTTTCTTT. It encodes CATSSPALNTEAFF.

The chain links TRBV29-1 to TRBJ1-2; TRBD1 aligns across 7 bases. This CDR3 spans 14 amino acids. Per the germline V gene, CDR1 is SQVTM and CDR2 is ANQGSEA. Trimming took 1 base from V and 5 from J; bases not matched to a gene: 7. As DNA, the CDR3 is TGCAGCGTTGAAGGAACCCAGGGGGTTTATGGCTACACCTTC. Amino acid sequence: CSVEGTQGVYGYTF.

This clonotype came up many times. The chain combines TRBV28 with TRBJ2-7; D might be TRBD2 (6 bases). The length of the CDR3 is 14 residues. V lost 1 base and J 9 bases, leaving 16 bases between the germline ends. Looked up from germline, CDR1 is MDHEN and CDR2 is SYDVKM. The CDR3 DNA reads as TGTGCCAGCAGTTTATTGGACGGGAGTAAGGGGCAGTACTTC. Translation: CASSLLDGSKGQYF.

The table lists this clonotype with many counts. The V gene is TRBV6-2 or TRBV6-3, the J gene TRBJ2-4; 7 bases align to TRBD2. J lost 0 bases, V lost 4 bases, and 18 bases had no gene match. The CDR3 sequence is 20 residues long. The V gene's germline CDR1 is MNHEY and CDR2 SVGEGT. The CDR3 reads CASSFPASGLNLLAKNIQYF. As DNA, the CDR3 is TGTGCCAGCAGTTTCCCGGCTAGCGGCCTGAATCTTCTAGCCAAAAACATTCAGTACTTC.

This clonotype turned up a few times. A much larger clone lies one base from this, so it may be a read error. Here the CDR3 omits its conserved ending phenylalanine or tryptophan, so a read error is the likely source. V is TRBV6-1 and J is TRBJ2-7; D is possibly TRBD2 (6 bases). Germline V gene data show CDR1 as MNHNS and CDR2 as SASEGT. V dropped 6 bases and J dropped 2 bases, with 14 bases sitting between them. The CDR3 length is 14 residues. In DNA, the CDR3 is TGTGCCAGCAGGGGGGGAAACCCGCCCTACGAGCAGTACTCC. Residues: CASRGGNPPYEQYS.

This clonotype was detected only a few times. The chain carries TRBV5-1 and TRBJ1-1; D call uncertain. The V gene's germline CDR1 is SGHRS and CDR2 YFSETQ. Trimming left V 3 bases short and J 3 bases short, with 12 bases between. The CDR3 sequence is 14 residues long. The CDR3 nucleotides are TGCGCCAGCAGCTCCACTTCGGGCGACACTGAAGCTTTCTTT. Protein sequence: CASSSTSGDTEAFF. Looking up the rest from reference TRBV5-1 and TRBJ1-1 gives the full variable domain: KAGVTQTPRYLIKTRGQQVTLSCSPISGHRSVSWYQQTPGQGLQFLFEYFSETQRNKGNFPGRFSGRQFSNSRSEMNVSTLELGDSALYLCASSSTSGDTEAFFGQGTRLTVV.

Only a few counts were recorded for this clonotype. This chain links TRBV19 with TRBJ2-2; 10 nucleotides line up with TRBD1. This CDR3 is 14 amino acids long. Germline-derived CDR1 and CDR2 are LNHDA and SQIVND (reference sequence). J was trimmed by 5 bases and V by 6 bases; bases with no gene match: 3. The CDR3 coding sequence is TGTGCCAGTAGGCGGGACAGGGGAACCGGGGAGCTGTTTTTT. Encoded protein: CASRRDRGTGELFF. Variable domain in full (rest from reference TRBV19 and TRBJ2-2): DGGITQSPKYLFRKEGQNVTLSCEQNLNHDAMYWYRQDPGQGLRLIYYSQIVNDFQKGDIAEGYSVSREKKESFPLTVTSAQKNPTAFYLCASRRDRGTGELFFGEGSRLTVL.

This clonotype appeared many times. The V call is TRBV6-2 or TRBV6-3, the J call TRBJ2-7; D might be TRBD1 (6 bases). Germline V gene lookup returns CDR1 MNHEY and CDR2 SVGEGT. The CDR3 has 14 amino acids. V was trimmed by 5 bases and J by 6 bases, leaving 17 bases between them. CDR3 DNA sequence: TGTGCCAGCAGTCGGAGGTCAGGGGTCGTCGAGCAGTACTTC. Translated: CASSRRSGVVEQYF.

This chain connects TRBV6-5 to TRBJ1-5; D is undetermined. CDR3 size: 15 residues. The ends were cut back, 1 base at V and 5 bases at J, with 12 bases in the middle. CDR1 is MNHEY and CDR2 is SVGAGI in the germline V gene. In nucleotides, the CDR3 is TGTGCCAGCAGTTACTTCGGGGAGAGGGATCAGCCCCAGCATTTT. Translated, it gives CASSYFGERDQPQHF.

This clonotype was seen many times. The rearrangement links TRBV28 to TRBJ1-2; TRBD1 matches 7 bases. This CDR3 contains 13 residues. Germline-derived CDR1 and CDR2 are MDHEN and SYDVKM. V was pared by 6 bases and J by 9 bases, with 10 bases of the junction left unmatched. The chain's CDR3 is CASRVGTVDRYTF. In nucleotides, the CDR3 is TGTGCCAGCAGGGTAGGGACAGTGGATCGCTACACCTTC.

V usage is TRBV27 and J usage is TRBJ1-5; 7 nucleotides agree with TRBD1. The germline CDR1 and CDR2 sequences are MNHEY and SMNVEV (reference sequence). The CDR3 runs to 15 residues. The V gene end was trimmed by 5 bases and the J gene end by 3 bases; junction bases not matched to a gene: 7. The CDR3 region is CASSTGTENNQPQHF. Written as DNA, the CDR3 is TGTGCCAGCAGTACCGGGACAGAAAACAATCAGCCCCAGCATTTT.

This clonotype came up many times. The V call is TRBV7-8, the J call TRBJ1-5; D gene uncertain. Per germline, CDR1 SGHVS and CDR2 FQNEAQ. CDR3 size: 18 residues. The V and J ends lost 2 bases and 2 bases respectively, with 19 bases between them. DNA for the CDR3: TGTGCCAGCAGCTTATCGCTGGCTCGGGGTTATGGCAATCAGCCCCAGCATTTT. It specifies CASSLSLARGYGNQPQHF.

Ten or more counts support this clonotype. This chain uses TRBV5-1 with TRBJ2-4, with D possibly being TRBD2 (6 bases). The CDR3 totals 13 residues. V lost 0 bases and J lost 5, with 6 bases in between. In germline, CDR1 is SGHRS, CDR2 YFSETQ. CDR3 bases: TGCGCCAGCAGCTTGGGCGGGGAAAACATTCAGTACTTC. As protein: CASSLGGENIQYF.

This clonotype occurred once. The CDR3 here is CSAIRGGMNTEAFF. Written as DNA, the CDR3 is TGCAGTGCTATCCGGGGGGGCATGAACACTGAAGCTTTCTTT. The chain is built from TRBV20-1 and TRBJ1-1; a possible D gene is TRBD1 (6 bases). V lost 4 bases, J lost 0 bases, and 12 bases lay in between. The germline V gene encodes CDR1 DFQATT and CDR2 SNEGSKA (reference sequence). The CDR3 covers 14 residues.

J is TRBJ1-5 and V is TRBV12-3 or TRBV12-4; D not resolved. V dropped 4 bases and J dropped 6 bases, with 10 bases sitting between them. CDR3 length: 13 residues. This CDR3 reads CASSSQIGQPQHF. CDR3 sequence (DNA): TGTGCCAGCAGTTCCCAGATAGGTCAGCCCCAGCATTTT.

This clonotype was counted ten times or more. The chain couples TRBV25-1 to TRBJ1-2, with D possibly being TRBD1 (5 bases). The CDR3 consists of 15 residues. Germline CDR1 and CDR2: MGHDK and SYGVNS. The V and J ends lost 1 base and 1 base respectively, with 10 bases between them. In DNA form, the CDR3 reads TGTGCCAGCAGTGAATTCGGGGGGAATAACTATGGCTACACCTTC. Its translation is CASSEFGGNNYGYTF.

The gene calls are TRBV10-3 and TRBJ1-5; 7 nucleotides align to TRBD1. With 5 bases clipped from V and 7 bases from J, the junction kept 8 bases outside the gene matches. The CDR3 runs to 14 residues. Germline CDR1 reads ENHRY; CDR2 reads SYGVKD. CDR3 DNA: TGTGCCATCAGTCACCCAGGGGGGGGCCAGCCCCAGCATTTT. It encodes CAISHPGGGQPQHF.

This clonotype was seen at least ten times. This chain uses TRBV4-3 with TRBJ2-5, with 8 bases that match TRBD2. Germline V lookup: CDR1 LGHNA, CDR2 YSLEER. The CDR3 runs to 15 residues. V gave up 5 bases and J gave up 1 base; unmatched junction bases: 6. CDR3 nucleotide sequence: TGCGCCAGCAGCTACCTCGGGGGGGGCCAAGAGACCCAGTACTTC. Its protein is CASSYLGGGQETQYF.

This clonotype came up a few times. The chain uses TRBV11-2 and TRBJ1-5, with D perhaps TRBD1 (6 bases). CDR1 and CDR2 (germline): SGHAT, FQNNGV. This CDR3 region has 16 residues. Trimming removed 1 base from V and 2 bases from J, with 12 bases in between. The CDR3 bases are TGTGCCAGCAGCTTAGTTTCAGGGGATGGCAATCAGCCCCAGCATTTT. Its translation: CASSLVSGDGNQPQHF.

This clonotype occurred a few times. Here the CDR3 DNA reads TGTGCCACCGGGCGTGGCGGACTAGCGGGTTACGAGCAGTACTTC. This gives the protein CATGRGGLAGYEQYF. This chain connects TRBV10-3 to TRBJ2-7; 11 nucleotides agree with TRBD2. This CDR3 contains 15 residues. Germline CDR1 reads ENHRY; CDR2 reads SYGVKD. The trim removed 10 bases at V and 4 bases at J, leaving 12 bases unmatched.

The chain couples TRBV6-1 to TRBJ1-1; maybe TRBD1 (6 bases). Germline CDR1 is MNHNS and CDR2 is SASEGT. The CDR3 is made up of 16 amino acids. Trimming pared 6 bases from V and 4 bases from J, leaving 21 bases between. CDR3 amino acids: CASRRNHRVPGTEAFF. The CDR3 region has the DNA TGTGCCAGCAGGCGAAACCACAGGGTTCCGGGCACTGAAGCTTTCTTT.

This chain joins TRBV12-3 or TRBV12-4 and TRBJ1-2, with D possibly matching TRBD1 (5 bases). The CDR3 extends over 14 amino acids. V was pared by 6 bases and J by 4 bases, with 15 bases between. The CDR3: CASSMSRGAYGYTF. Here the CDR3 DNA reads TGTGCCAGCAGCATGTCAAGGGGCGCCTATGGCTACACCTTC.

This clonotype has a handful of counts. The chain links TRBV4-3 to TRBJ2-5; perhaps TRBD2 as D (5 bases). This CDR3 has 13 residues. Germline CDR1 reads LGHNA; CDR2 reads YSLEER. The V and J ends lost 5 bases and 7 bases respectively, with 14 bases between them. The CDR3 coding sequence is TGCGCCAGCAGCGAACACCCAGAGGGGACCCAGTACTTC. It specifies CASSEHPEGTQYF.

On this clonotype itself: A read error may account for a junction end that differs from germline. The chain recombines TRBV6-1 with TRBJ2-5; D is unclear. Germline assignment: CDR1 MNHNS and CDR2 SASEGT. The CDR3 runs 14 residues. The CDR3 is CGSSLPPPLETQYF. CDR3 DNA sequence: TGTGGCAGCAGCCTCCCGCCACCCTTGGAGACCCAGTACTTC.

This chain's CDR3 is CASSLGGGLRSGNTIYF. The DNA for the CDR3 is TGTGCCAGCAGTTTAGGCGGGGGGCTGCGTTCTGGAAACACCATATATTTT. V gene TRBV12-3 or TRBV12-4 combines with J gene TRBJ1-3, with a possible D match to TRBD1 (6 bases). This CDR3 region has 17 residues. Trimming shortened V by 1 base and J by 1 base, and 14 bases separated the two germline ends.

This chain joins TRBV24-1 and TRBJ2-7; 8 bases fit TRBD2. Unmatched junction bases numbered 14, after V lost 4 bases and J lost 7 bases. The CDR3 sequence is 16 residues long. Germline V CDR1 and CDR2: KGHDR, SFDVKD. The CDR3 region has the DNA TGTGCCACCAGTGACCGTAGCGGGACGACCTACAATGAGCAGTACTTC. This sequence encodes CATSDRSGTTYNEQYF.

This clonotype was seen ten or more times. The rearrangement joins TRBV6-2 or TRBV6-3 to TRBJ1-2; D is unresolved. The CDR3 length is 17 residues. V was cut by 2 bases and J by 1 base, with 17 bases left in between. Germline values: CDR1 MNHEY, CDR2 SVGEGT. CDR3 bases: TGTGCCAGCAGTTACCCCCCCCCGCGGAGTGATAACTATGGCTACACCTTC. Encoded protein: CASSYPPPRSDNYGYTF.